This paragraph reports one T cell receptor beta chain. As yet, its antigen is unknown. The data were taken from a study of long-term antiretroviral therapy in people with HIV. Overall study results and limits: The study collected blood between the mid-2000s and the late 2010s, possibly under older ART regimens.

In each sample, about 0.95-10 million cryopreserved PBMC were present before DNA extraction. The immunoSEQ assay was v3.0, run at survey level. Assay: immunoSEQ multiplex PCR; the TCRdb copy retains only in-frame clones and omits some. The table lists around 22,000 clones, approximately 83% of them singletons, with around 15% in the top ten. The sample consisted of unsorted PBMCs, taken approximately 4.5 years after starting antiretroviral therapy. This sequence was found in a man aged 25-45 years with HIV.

CDR3 loop: CARMSPGQGSYTF. DNA of the CDR3: TGTGCCAGAATGAGTCCGGGACAGGGATCCTACACCTTC. J is TRBJ1-2 and V is TRBV2, with TRBD1 identical over 9 bases. Trimming removed 9 bases from V and 10 bases from J; junction bases left unmatched: 12. The germline CDR1 and CDR2 sequences are SNHLY and FYNNEI. This CDR3 is 13 amino acids long.